What follows is one T cell receptor (beta chain) and its context. Its antigen is currently unknown. This entry is derived from a study of monozygotic twins with cystic fibrosis. Overall study findings and caveats: The repertoire was suggested to be naive-dominated, clonality median roughly 0.0093. Age, concordance and disease severity did not associate with shared CDR3 numbers. J usage was most co-twin-similar in 8 of 16 pairs, V in 13.

Libraries were prepared by immunoSEQ multiplex PCR; TCRdb keeps only in-frame clonotypes and omits some of them. The sample lists some 19,000 clones; 97% were seen once. Per the germline V gene, CDR1 is LGHNA and CDR2 is YSLEER. The CDR3 extends over 15 amino acids. The V end lost 3 bases, the J end lost 5 bases, and 16 bases lay between the germline ends. Sequencing was done on a sample of blood. V gene TRBV4-3 combines with J gene TRBJ1-1; D call uncertain. This receptor was taken from a woman aged 25 to 39 with cystic fibrosis. The CDR3 nucleotides read TGCGCCAGCAGCCAGCAGACGAGGGCGGGGACTGAAGCTTTCTTT. Its protein product is CASSQQTRAGTEAFF.